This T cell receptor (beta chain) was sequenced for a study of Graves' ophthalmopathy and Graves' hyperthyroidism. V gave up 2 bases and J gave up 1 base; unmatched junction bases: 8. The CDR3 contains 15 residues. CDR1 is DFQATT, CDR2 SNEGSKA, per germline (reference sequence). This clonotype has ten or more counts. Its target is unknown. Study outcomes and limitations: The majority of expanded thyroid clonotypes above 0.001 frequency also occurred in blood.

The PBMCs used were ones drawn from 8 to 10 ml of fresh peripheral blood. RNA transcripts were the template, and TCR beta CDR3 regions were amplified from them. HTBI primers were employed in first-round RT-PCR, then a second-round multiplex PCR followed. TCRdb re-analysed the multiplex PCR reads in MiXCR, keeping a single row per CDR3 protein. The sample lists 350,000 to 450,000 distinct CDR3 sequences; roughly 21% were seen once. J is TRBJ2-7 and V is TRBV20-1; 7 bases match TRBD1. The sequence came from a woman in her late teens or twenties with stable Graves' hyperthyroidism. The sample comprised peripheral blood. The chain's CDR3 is CSARSGTVISYEQYF. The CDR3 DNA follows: TGCAGTGCTAGATCTGGGACAGTAATATCCTACGAGCAGTACTTC.